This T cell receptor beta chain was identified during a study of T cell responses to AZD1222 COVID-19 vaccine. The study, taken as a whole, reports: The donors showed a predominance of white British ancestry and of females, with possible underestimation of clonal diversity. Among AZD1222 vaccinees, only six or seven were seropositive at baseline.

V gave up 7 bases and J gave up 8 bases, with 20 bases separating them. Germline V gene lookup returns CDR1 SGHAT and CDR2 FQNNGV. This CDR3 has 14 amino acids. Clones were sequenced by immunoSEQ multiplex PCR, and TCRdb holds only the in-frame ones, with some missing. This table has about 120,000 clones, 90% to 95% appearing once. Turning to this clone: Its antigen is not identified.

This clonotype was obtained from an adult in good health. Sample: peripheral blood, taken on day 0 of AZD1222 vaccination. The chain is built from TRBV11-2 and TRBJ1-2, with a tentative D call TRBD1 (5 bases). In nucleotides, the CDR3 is TGTGCCAGCACCCCCCGGGCAGGGAGGAAAGGCTACACCTTC. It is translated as CASTPRAGRKGYTF.